These 22 T cell receptor beta chains were sequenced from one sample in a study of T cell responses to AZD1222 COVID-19 vaccine. Generated by immunoSEQ multiplex PCR, the TCRdb table keeps only in-frame clones and is missing some. The data show fewer than 120,000 clones, approximately 90% seen once. Here the sequenced sample was peripheral blood, taken 28 days after the second AZD1222 dose. Every receptor here comes from an adult who received the AZD1222 COVID-19 vaccine.

The chain links TRBV6-5 to TRBJ2-1; 8 bases fit TRBD1. The germline V gene has CDR1 MNHEY and CDR2 SVGAGI. The CDR3 is made up of 15 amino acids. V was clipped by 7 bases and J by 6 bases; unmatched bases: 11. The CDR3 nucleotides are TGTGCCAGCACCCGAGTACAGGGGGGTGGCAATGAGCAGTTCTTC. Translating gives CASTRVQGGGNEQFF.

The chain is built from TRBV5-1 and TRBJ1-2; tentative D call: TRBD1 (6 bases). With 0 bases removed from V and 1 base from J, the gap between germline ends came to 7 bases. CDR3 length equals 14 residues. CDR1 and CDR2 from the germline V gene are SGHRS and YFSETQ. The CDR3 protein is CASSLADSNYGYTF. As DNA, the CDR3 is TGCGCCAGCAGCTTGGCGGACAGTAACTATGGCTACACCTTC.

This chain's CDR3 is CASSTGLAGGQNSYNEQFF. CDR3 nucleotide sequence: TGTGCCAGTAGTACAGGGCTAGCGGGGGGCCAGAACTCCTACAATGAGCAGTTCTTC. The chain uses TRBV19 and TRBJ2-1; 11 bases agree with TRBD2. The CDR3 extends over 19 amino acids. Germline CDR1 reads LNHDA; CDR2 reads SQIVND (reference sequence). V shed 4 bases, J shed 0 bases, and the junction held 11 bases outside the gene matches. The full variable domain, in which reference TRBV19 and TRBJ2-1 provide the parts outside the CDR3, is DGGITQSPKYLFRKEGQNVTLSCEQNLNHDAMYWYRQDPGQGLRLIYYSQIVNDFQKGDIAEGYSVSREKKESFPLTVTSAQKNPTAFYLCASSTGLAGGQNSYNEQFFGPGTRLTVL.

The chain links TRBV11-3 to TRBJ2-3; D call uncertain. CDR3 length: 16 residues. V shed 1 base and J shed 0 bases, with 11 bases lying between them. From germline, CDR1 is SGHNT and CDR2 YENEEA. CDR3 in DNA: TGTGCCAGCAGCTTAGGGGTGGCGAGGAGCACAGATACGCAGTATTTT. Encoded protein: CASSLGVARSTDTQYF.

The chain links TRBV24-1 to TRBJ1-2, with 12 bases matching TRBD1. The CDR3 consists of 15 residues. V shed 2 bases, J shed 7 bases, and the junction held 4 bases outside the gene matches. Per the germline V gene, CDR1 is KGHDR and CDR2 is SFDVKD. CDR3 residues: CATSDSGQGAAGYTF. The CDR3 DNA reads TGTGCCACCAGTGATTCGGGACAGGGGGCCGCTGGCTACACCTTC.

This chain connects TRBV6-5 to TRBJ1-5; a weak D match, TRBD1 (5 bases). CDR1 and CDR2 (germline): MNHEY, SVGAGI. The CDR3 contains 15 residues. V was trimmed by 5 bases and J by 2 bases, leaving 13 bases between them. The CDR3 sequence is CASSLQEWGNQPQHF. The CDR3 DNA follows: TGTGCCAGCAGTCTACAGGAGTGGGGCAATCAGCCCCAGCATTTT.

V usage is TRBV3-1 (or the pseudogene TRBV3-2) and J usage is TRBJ1-1; no reliable D call. This CDR3 has 14 amino acids. Germline V lookup: CDR1 LGHDT, CDR2 YNNKEL (reference sequence). Deletions cut 2 bases from V and 2 bases from J, with 9 bases between. The chain's CDR3 is CASSQSGSNTEAFF. The CDR3 DNA reads TGTGCCAGCAGCCAATCCGGCAGCAACACTGAAGCTTTCTTT.

The CDR3 DNA follows: TGTGCCAGCAGCCATCCCAGACAGGTGGCGGCAGATACGCAGTATTTT. This codes for CASSHPRQVAADTQYF. The rearrangement uses TRBV14 and TRBJ2-3; TRBD1 is a possible D gene (6 bases). Germline loops: CDR1 SGHDN, CDR2 FVKESK. Deletions cut 3 bases from V and 4 bases from J, with 17 bases between. This CDR3 spans 16 amino acids. The complete variable domain, with remaining parts taken from reference TRBV14 and TRBJ2-3, reads EAGVTQFPSHSVIEKGQTVTLRCDPISGHDNLYWYRRVMGKEIKFLLHFVKESKQDESGMPNNRFLAERTGGTYSTLKVQPAELEDSGVYFCASSHPRQVAADTQYFGPGTRLTVL.

The gene calls are TRBV18 and TRBJ1-6; the match to TRBD1 covers 9 bases. The V and J ends lost 6 bases and 9 bases, in that order; junction bases with no gene match: 9. The CDR3 is 15 residues long. Per the germline V gene, CDR1 is KGHSH and CDR2 is LQKENI. In DNA, the CDR3 is TGTGCCAGCTCGTTGGGACAGGGTGACCGTTCACCCCTCCACTTT. Its translation is CASSLGQGDRSPLHF. The variable domain in full, completed from reference TRBV18 and TRBJ1-6, reads NAGVMQNPRHLVRRRGQEARLRCSPMKGHSHVYWYRQLPEEGLKFMVYLQKENIIDESGMPKERFSAEFPKEGPSILRIQQVVRGDSAAYFCASSLGQGDRSPLHFGNGTRLTVT.

This sequence joins TRBV28 and TRBJ2-7; D is ambiguous. V was cut by 6 bases and J by 4 bases, with 28 bases left in between. Germline CDR1 MDHEN, CDR2 SYDVKM. The CDR3 spans 18 residues. CDR3 nucleotide sequence: TGTGCCAGCAGGCAGCTAGTACCCCAATCAAAGGGTCCTTACGAGCAGTACTTC. It yields the protein CASRQLVPQSKGPYEQYF. The full variable domain, with the rest looked up from reference TRBV28 and TRBJ2-7, is DVKVTQSSRYLVKRTGEKVFLECVQDMDHENMFWYRQDPGLGLRLIYFSYDVKMKEKGDIPEGYSVSREKKERFSLILESASTNQTSMYLCASRQLVPQSKGPYEQYFGPGTRLTVT.

The J gene is TRBJ1-2, the V gene TRBV11-2; D call uncertain. Between the trimmed V and J ends, which lost 5 bases and 3 bases, there was a span of 13 bases. The germline V gene has CDR1 SGHAT and CDR2 FQNNGV. CDR3 length: 14 amino acids. CDR3 sequence (DNA): TGTGCCAGCAGCCAAAGCGACGGGGACTATGGCTACACCTTC. This translates into CASSQSDGDYGYTF.

This sequence joins TRBV19 and TRBJ2-6; TRBD2 agrees at 9 bases. Germline assignment: CDR1 LNHDA and CDR2 SQIVND (reference sequence). V shed 5 bases and J 0 bases; nucleotides not matched to a gene: 5. The CDR3 totals 17 residues. CDR3 sequence (DNA): TGTGCCAGTAGTCCGCGGGAGGGCCGCTCTGGGGCCAACGTCCTGACTTTC. Amino acid sequence: CASSPREGRSGANVLTF.

The gene calls are TRBV6-5 and TRBJ2-2; 12 bases fit TRBD2. Germline assignment: CDR1 MNHEY and CDR2 SVGAGI. Unmatched junction bases numbered 5, after V lost 6 bases and J lost 6 bases. CDR3 length: 15 amino acids. In DNA, the CDR3 is TGTGCCAGCAGCACCGGACTAGCGGGATCCGGGGAGCTGTTTTTT. It specifies CASSTGLAGSGELFF.

The chain links TRBV2 to TRBJ1-1, with TRBD1 matching over 9 bases. The germline CDR1 and CDR2 sequences are SNHLY and FYNNEI. The CDR3 is 14 amino acids. The trim removed 7 bases at V and 2 bases at J, leaving 5 bases unmatched. This CDR3 reads CASKRDRVNTEAFF. DNA for the CDR3: TGTGCCAGCAAACGGGACAGGGTAAACACTGAAGCTTTCTTT.

This clone appeared a single time. The CDR3, as DNA: TGTGCCAGCTCCGGACAGGGAACCTACGAGCAGTACTTC. Amino acids: CASSGQGTYEQYF. The chain is built from TRBV18 and TRBJ2-7; 8 positions agree with TRBD1. The V gene end was trimmed by 6 bases and the J gene end by 2 bases; junction bases not matched to a gene: 3. CDR3 length: 13 residues. Germline CDR1 and CDR2: KGHSH and LQKENI.

The rearrangement links TRBV10-2 to TRBJ2-7; no firm D call. Per germline, CDR1 WSHSY and CDR2 SAAADI. The CDR3 loop spans 11 amino acids. Trimming removed 4 bases from V and 1 base from J, with 2 bases in between. The chain's CDR3 is CASSVSYEQYF. The CDR3 DNA follows: TGCGCCAGCAGTGTTTCCTACGAGCAGTACTTC.

The V call is TRBV9, the J call TRBJ2-1; no clear D gene. The germline V gene encodes CDR1 SGDLS and CDR2 YYNGEE. This CDR3 contains 15 residues. The ends were cut back, 3 bases at V and 0 bases at J, with 10 bases in the middle. The CDR3 nucleotides read TGTGCCAGCAGCGCGACGACAAGCTCCTACAATGAGCAGTTCTTC. Amino acids: CASSATTSSYNEQFF.

The rearrangement links TRBV2 to TRBJ1-3, with TRBD1 as a possible D gene (5 bases). The germline V gene has CDR1 SNHLY and CDR2 FYNNEI. The CDR3 runs to 16 residues. V was trimmed by 0 bases and J by 2 bases, leaving 11 bases between them. This chain's CDR3 is CASSEARGTTGNTIYF. The CDR3 nucleotides are TGTGCCAGCAGTGAAGCGCGGGGCACCACTGGAAACACCATATATTTT.

The rearrangement uses TRBV7-2 and TRBJ2-3; 15 positions agree with TRBD2. Trimming at V came to 5 bases and at J to 6 bases, leaving 6 bases not matched to a gene. This CDR3 contains 16 residues. Germline V CDR1 and CDR2: SGHTA, FQGNSA. Here the CDR3 reads CASSPPGLAGGDTQYF. In DNA, the CDR3 is TGTGCCAGCAGCCCCCCCGGACTAGCGGGGGGGGATACGCAGTATTTT.

This chain joins TRBV29-1 and TRBJ1-4; no reliable D call. The CDR3 extends over 13 amino acids. From germline, CDR1 is SQVTM and CDR2 ANQGSEA. Trimming left V 6 bases short and J 1 base short, with 9 bases between. The CDR3 DNA follows: TGCAGCGTGCGGTCCCGAACTAATGAAAAACTGTTTTTT. Translating it yields CSVRSRTNEKLFF.

The chain joins TRBV10-3 to TRBJ1-3; D is uncertain. The CDR3 consists of 17 residues. Germline-derived CDR1 and CDR2 are ENHRY and SYGVKD. The V and J ends lost 3 bases and 3 bases respectively, with 18 bases between them. Written as DNA, the CDR3 is TGTGCCATCAGTGAAACAGTTCCCGCAGCAAGTGGAAACACCATATATTTT. As protein: CAISETVPAASGNTIYF.

The count of this clone is one. The genes are TRBV5-1 and TRBJ2-5, with 9 bases that match TRBD1. This CDR3 spans 14 amino acids. Germline V gives CDR1 SGHRS, CDR2 YFSETQ. With 4 bases clipped from V and 4 bases from J, the junction kept 5 bases outside the gene matches. The CDR3 protein is CASSLSTGGETQYF. In DNA form, the CDR3 reads TGCGCCAGCAGCCTTTCGACAGGGGGAGAGACCCAGTACTTC.